Shown below are 8 T cell receptor beta chains from a single sample sequenced in a study of Ad26.COV2.S vaccination and SARS-CoV-2 variants. Data came from immunoSEQ multiplex PCR; TCRdb stores just in-frame clones and leaves some out. The table lists over 450,000 clones, roughly nine tenths of them singletons, with over 1.5% in the top ten. Treatment of the sample: 15 to 20 received Ad26.COV2.S at low or high dose, single or two shots; roughly 5 received placebo; per-sample allocation not given. The investigators took samples on day 63 after the first vaccine or placebo injection. The source material was peripheral blood, sampled in a trial of Ad26.COV2.S vaccine versus placebo. The receptors originated from a person between 18 and 65 years old who received the Ad26.COV2.S COVID-19 vaccine or a placebo.

This CDR3 is CASSVDSWTEAFF. The CDR3 region has the DNA TGTGCCAGCAGCGTGGACAGTTGGACTGAAGCTTTCTTT. V gene TRBV5-4 combines with J gene TRBJ1-1, with a tentative D call TRBD1 (6 bases). V shed 4 bases and J shed 5 bases, with 12 bases lying between them. The length of the CDR3 is 13 residues. The germline V gene has CDR1 SGHNT and CDR2 YYREEE (reference sequence).

This clone appeared once. The chain joins TRBV29-1 to TRBJ2-2; D is unresolved. Germline V lookup: CDR1 SQVTM, CDR2 ANQGSEA. The CDR3 loop spans 15 amino acids. V lost 2 bases to trimming and J lost 6 bases, with 16 bases between them. The CDR3 DNA follows: TGCAGCGTTGAATTCGGGTTGAGTAAACCCGGGGAGCTGTTTTTT. Translation gives CSVEFGLSKPGELFF.

The chain is built from TRBV5-6 and TRBJ2-3; 10 bases map to TRBD2. V dropped 4 bases and J dropped 2; count of bases not matched to a gene: 13. Germline V lookup: CDR1 SGHDT, CDR2 YYEEEE. The CDR3 sequence is 18 residues long. The DNA of the CDR3 is TGTGCCAGCAGCGAGGTCTCTCGGACTAGCGGTTACACAGATACGCAGTATTTT. Protein sequence: CASSEVSRTSGYTDTQYF.

V usage is TRBV19 and J usage is TRBJ2-2; D not resolved. The CDR3 has 11 amino acids. Germline V lookup: CDR1 LNHDA, CDR2 SQIVND (reference sequence). Trimming left V 5 bases short and J 4 bases short, with 2 bases between. Written as DNA, the CDR3 is TGTGCCAGTAGTGTCACCGGGGAGCTGTTTTTT. Residues: CASSVTGELFF.

This rearrangement joins TRBV9 to TRBJ1-1; no clear D gene. The V gene lost 3 bases and the J gene lost 1 base, with 10 bases spanning the gap. The CDR3 spans 14 residues. The V gene's germline CDR1 is SGDLS and CDR2 YYNGEE. The CDR3 protein is CASSATPENTEAFF. In DNA, the CDR3 is TGTGCCAGCAGCGCAACGCCTGAGAACACTGAAGCTTTCTTT.

A few counts support this clone. This rearrangement joins TRBV7-9 to TRBJ1-2; the D is unclear. The V gene's germline CDR1 is SEHNR and CDR2 FQNEAQ (reference sequence). The CDR3 sequence is 15 residues long. The V gene lost 6 bases and the J gene lost 3 bases, with 17 bases spanning the gap. Here the CDR3 DNA reads TGTGCCAGCAGGAAGGTCGCCCCGTTGGACTATGGCTACACCTTC. It specifies CASRKVAPLDYGYTF.

This chain uses TRBV7-4 with TRBJ2-1; D is perhaps TRBD1 or TRBD2 (5 bases each). The CDR3 length is 16 residues. Trimming left V 5 bases short and J 8 bases short, with 22 bases between. The germline gives CDR1 SGHVT, CDR2 SQSDAQ. As DNA, the CDR3 is TGTGCCAGCAGCCGCCACTCTCGGGGCTTTTCCGATGAGCAGTTCTTC. This gives the protein CASSRHSRGFSDEQFF.

This chain joins TRBV6-5 and TRBJ2-1, with 8 bases fitting TRBD2. This CDR3 has 15 residues. CDR1 MNHEY and CDR2 SVGAGI come from the germline V gene. Trimming took 8 bases from V and 7 from J; bases not matched to a gene: 13. In DNA, the CDR3 is TGTGCCAGCCAAGGCATGGGCGGGAGGAGGAATGAGCAGTTCTTC. Translation gives CASQGMGGRRNEQFF.